This T cell receptor (beta chain) was identified during a study of blood T cell repertoires in COVID-19. Generated by immunoSEQ multiplex PCR, the TCRdb table keeps only in-frame clones and is missing some. The top ten hold about 9.3% of the sample, which has around 190,000 clones, about 87% seen once. Unmatched junction bases numbered 11, after V lost 2 bases and J lost 1 base. The CDR3 runs to 17 residues. Germline V gene sequence: CDR1 SQVTM, CDR2 ANQGSEA. The rearrangement links TRBV29-1 to TRBJ2-7, with 10 bases aligning to TRBD1. The sample comprised PBMCs or T cells enriched from blood (not recorded which). The receptor was isolated from a man younger than 30 with acute COVID-19. CDR3 nucleotide sequence: TGCAGCGTTGAATCGGGGAGGGGGACAGGGGATTCCTACGAGCAGTACTTC. This sequence encodes CSVESGRGTGDSYEQYF.